One sample yielded the 26 T cell receptor beta chains listed below, sequenced in a study of Graves' ophthalmopathy and Graves' hyperthyroidism. From RNA, the CDR3 regions of TCR beta chains were amplified and sequenced. The library came from an HTBI-primed first-round RT-PCR and a second-round multiplex PCR. One entry per CDR3 protein results from TCRdb running MiXCR on the multiplex PCR reads. The sample yields approximately 210,000 distinct CDR3 sequences, about 22% seen once. The sample was peripheral blood. Receptors originate from a woman between 50 and 59 years old with Graves' ophthalmopathy.

CDR3 protein: CASSLRAVNTGELFF. DNA of the CDR3: TGTGCCAGCAGTTTAAGGGCAGTGAACACCGGGGAGCTGTTTTTT. The V and J genes are TRBV27 and TRBJ2-2, with D hard to call. Trimming pared 2 bases from V and 1 base from J, leaving 8 bases between. Germline V CDR1 and CDR2: MNHEY, SMNVEV (reference sequence). This CDR3 is 15 amino acids long.

This clonotype has ten or more counts. The chain couples TRBV12-3 or TRBV12-4 to TRBJ2-4; D is perhaps TRBD1 (6 bases). The CDR3 has 14 amino acids. Trimming stripped 5 bases from V and 12 bases from J, with 20 bases between. The chain's CDR3 is CASSDDRWFGDQYF. In DNA form, the CDR3 reads TGTGCCAGCAGTGACGACAGGTGGTTTGGTGATCAGTACTTC.

Notes on this clonotype: Being one base from a much bigger clone, this may be a read error. The chain links TRBV20-1 to TRBJ2-7; a possible D gene is TRBD2 (6 bases). Germline V CDR1 and CDR2: DFQATT, SNEGSKA (reference sequence). Trimming removed 0 bases at V and 2 bases at J, with 17 bases between. The CDR3 consists of 16 residues. CDR3: CSARDGRGGVPYEQYF. CDR3 nucleotide sequence: TGCAGTGCTAGAGATGGTAGGGGCGGGGTGCCCTACGAGCAGTACTTC.

This clonotype was counted at least ten times. The chain joins TRBV19 to TRBJ1-6; TRBD1 matches 9 bases. The ends lost 5 bases at V and 11 bases at J; junction bases unmatched: 7. Per the germline V gene, CDR1 is LNHDA and CDR2 is SQIVND (reference sequence). This CDR3 is 14 amino acids long. CDR3 coding DNA: TGTGCCAGTAGTGGACAGGGGATTTATCCACCCCTCCACTTT. Translating it yields CASSGQGIYPPLHF.

This chain connects TRBV27 to TRBJ2-7; possibly TRBD1 or TRBD2 for D (5 bases each). The CDR3 is 14 residues long. Germline CDR1 is MNHEY and CDR2 is SMNVEV (reference sequence). V lost 3 bases, J lost 4 bases, and 13 bases lay in between. In DNA form, the CDR3 reads TGTGCCAGCAGTTTGAGAGGGGCGAATTACGAGCAGTACTTC. Translating it yields CASSLRGANYEQYF.

Many counts were recorded for this clonotype. The V and J genes are TRBV20-1 and TRBJ2-5; the D gene is possibly TRBD2 (6 bases). Germline V gene data show CDR1 as DFQATT and CDR2 as SNEGSKA (reference sequence). CDR3 length equals 12 residues. V was cut by 5 bases and J by 5 bases, with 12 bases left in between. The CDR3 loop is CSAERAYETQYF. Here the CDR3 DNA reads TGCAGTGCTGAGCGGGCCTACGAGACCCAGTACTTC.

There are many counts of this clonotype. V and J are TRBV27 and TRBJ2-7; TRBD1 is a possible D gene (5 bases). The CDR3 extends over 9 amino acids. Trimming removed 9 bases at V and 6 bases at J, with 6 bases between. Germline assignment: CDR1 MNHEY and CDR2 SMNVEV (reference sequence). The CDR3 DNA sequence: TGTGCCAGTGGGGCCGAGCAGTACTTC. Protein product: CASGAEQYF.

This clonotype was counted ten times or more. The J gene is TRBJ2-7, the V gene TRBV2; D perhaps matches TRBD2 (6 bases). Trimming removed 6 bases at V and 0 bases at J, with 12 bases between. CDR3 length equals 14 residues. The V gene's germline CDR1 is SNHLY and CDR2 FYNNEI. CDR3 nucleotide sequence: TGTGCCAGCAGGGGGGGTTACGGCTCCTACGAGCAGTACTTC. It yields the protein CASRGGYGSYEQYF.

In its sample, this clonotype was seen many times. This chain links TRBV5-4 with TRBJ2-5; D is possibly TRBD1 (6 bases). Germline loops: CDR1 SGHNT, CDR2 YYREEE (reference sequence). V was cut by 10 bases and J by 5 bases, with 12 bases left in between. CDR3 length equals 11 residues. The CDR3 protein is CAAGVGETQYF. The CDR3 DNA reads TGTGCCGCAGGGGTCGGGGAGACCCAGTACTTC.

The V and J genes are TRBV4-2 and TRBJ1-3; 7 positions match TRBD1. Germline trimming cut 1 base from V and 3 bases from J; bases unmatched to any gene: 3. CDR3 length: 15 amino acids. The germline gives CDR1 LGHNA, CDR2 YNFKEQ. CDR3 sequence (DNA): TGTGCCAGCAGCCAAGGACAGGGATATGGAAACACCATATATTTT. Translating it yields CASSQGQGYGNTIYF.

This clonotype was picked up many times. The chain carries TRBV5-1 and TRBJ2-7, with TRBD1 matching over 8 bases. There are 14 residues in the CDR3. Germline CDR1 and CDR2: SGHRS and YFSETQ. V lost 3 bases and J lost 6; bases outside the gene matches: 8. DNA for the CDR3: TGCGCCAGCAGCTCCCAGACAGGGGCTACCGAGCAGTACTTC. It specifies CASSSQTGATEQYF.

V and J are TRBV6-2 or TRBV6-3 and TRBJ1-1, with D possibly matching TRBD1 (6 bases). This CDR3 is built from 17 residues. V lost 6 bases to trimming and J lost 3 bases, with 23 bases between them. Looked up from germline, CDR1 is MNHEY and CDR2 is SVGEGT. The CDR3 DNA reads as TGTGCCAGCAGCCGGCCGGCAGGGGAGCCTCAGGACACTGAAGCTTTCTTT. Translated: CASSRPAGEPQDTEAFF.

The chain combines TRBV6-5 with TRBJ1-1, with D possibly matching TRBD1 (5 bases). The CDR3 contains 14 residues. The germline V gene encodes CDR1 MNHEY and CDR2 SVGAGI. V was clipped by 2 bases and J by 8 bases, with 15 bases between them. The CDR3 region has the DNA TGTGCCAGCAGTTACGATACAACGGGGCTGGAAGCTTTCTTT. Its protein is CASSYDTTGLEAFF.

This clonotype has only one observation. A read error may produce the germline difference seen at one junction end. The CDR3 region is CASRGDRRSNQPQRF. The CDR3 DNA reads TGTGCCAGTAGGGGAGACAGGCGGAGCAATCAGCCCCAGCGTTTT. This chain links TRBV19 with TRBJ1-5; tentatively, D is TRBD1 (6 bases). Germline V CDR1 and CDR2: LNHDA, SQIVND (reference sequence). This CDR3 contains 15 residues. Looking up the rest from reference TRBV19 and TRBJ1-5 gives the full variable domain: DGGITQSPKYLFRKEGQNVTLSCEQNLNHDAMYWYRQDPGQGLRLIYYSQIVNDFQKGDIAEGYSVSREKKESFPLTVTSAQKNPTAFYLCASRGDRRSNQPQRFGDGTRLSIL.

The CDR3 is CASSEWGDGTSYEQYF. CDR3 sequence (DNA): TGTGCCAGCAGTGAATGGGGGGACGGGACATCCTACGAGCAGTACTTC. The chain recombines TRBV6-1 with TRBJ2-7; either TRBD1 or TRBD2 may fit D (6 bases each). The V end lost 2 bases, the J end lost 1 base, and 15 bases lay between the germline ends. The CDR3 is 16 residues long. The germline V gene has CDR1 MNHNS and CDR2 SASEGT.

J is TRBJ2-5 and V is TRBV11-2; 10 bases match TRBD1. Germline-derived CDR1 and CDR2 are SGHAT and FQNNGV. The CDR3 runs to 16 residues. J lost 5 bases, V lost 6 bases, and 12 bases had no gene match. CDR3 nucleotide sequence: TGTGCCAGCAGACCCTCGGACAGGGGGGTCAAGGAGACCCAGTACTTC. It is translated as CASRPSDRGVKETQYF.

This clonotype appeared many times. The V and J genes are TRBV28 and TRBJ2-5; the D is unclear. Deletions cut 3 bases from V and 3 bases from J, with 14 bases between. The CDR3 consists of 15 residues. Per the germline V gene, CDR1 is MDHEN and CDR2 is SYDVKM. The CDR3 sequence is CASSFQLRLKETQYF. CDR3 DNA: TGTGCCAGCAGTTTTCAGCTTAGACTTAAAGAGACCCAGTACTTC.

This clonotype was picked up many times. The rearrangement joins TRBV30 to TRBJ1-2, with D uncertain. Germline loops: CDR1 GTSNPN, CDR2 SVGIG (reference sequence). There are 12 residues in the CDR3. With 4 bases removed from V and 7 bases from J, the gap between germline ends came to 13 bases. The CDR3 DNA follows: TGTGCCTGGAAAGGATTACGGCGTGGCTACACCTTC. Protein product: CAWKGLRRGYTF.

This clonotype has at least ten counts. This rearrangement joins TRBV14 to TRBJ1-1; no clear D gene. The V end lost 2 bases, the J end lost 1 base, and 5 bases lay between the germline ends. The CDR3 contains 13 residues. Germline assignment: CDR1 SGHDN and CDR2 FVKESK. The CDR3 DNA sequence: TGTGCCAGCAGCCAACGGCAGAACACTGAAGCTTTCTTT. It codes for CASSQRQNTEAFF.

This clonotype was recorded at least ten times. Germline and junction disagree at one end, which may indicate a read error. The rearrangement links TRBV11-2 to TRBJ1-6, with D possibly matching TRBD1 (5 bases). CDR1 and CDR2 (germline): SGHAT, FQNNGV. The CDR3 covers 13 residues. Written as DNA, the CDR3 is TGTGCCAGCAGCATAGACAGAAATTCACCCCTCCACTTT. Encoded protein: CASSIDRNSPLHF.

This clonotype was detected a few times. This chain links TRBV4-2 with TRBJ1-1, with D perhaps matching TRBD1 (5 bases). The CDR3 sequence is 15 residues long. The V end was cut by 1 base, the J end by 1 base, with 10 bases between. From germline, CDR1 is LGHNA and CDR2 YNFKEQ. CDR3 DNA: TGTGCCAGCAGCCAAGGGGGCACAGGGAACACTGAAGCTTTCTTT. Translating it yields CASSQGGTGNTEAFF.

This clonotype was found many times. The chain carries TRBV6-5 and TRBJ1-6; D is perhaps TRBD1 (6 bases). V was pared by 0 bases and J by 10 bases, with 13 bases between. Germline V CDR1 and CDR2: MNHEY, SVGAGI. CDR3 length: 15 amino acids. The DNA for the CDR3 is TGTGCCAGCAGTTACTCGGGGGGGCAAGGGTCACCCCTCCACTTT. Protein product: CASSYSGGQGSPLHF.

The table lists this clonotype with many counts. The rearrangement joins TRBV6-2 or TRBV6-3 to TRBJ2-7; 7 bases map to TRBD2. After removal of 6 bases from V and 1 base from J, the junction contained 9 bases not matched to a gene. The CDR3 is 15 residues long. The germline V gene has CDR1 MNHEY and CDR2 SVGEGT. CDR3: CASRKRGGKSYEQYF. Here the CDR3 DNA reads TGTGCCAGCAGAAAAAGGGGAGGGAAGTCCTACGAGCAGTACTTC.

This chain uses TRBV30 with TRBJ2-7; no firm D call. The CDR3 totals 12 residues. Trimming pared 4 bases from V and 3 bases from J, leaving 10 bases between. Germline V CDR1 and CDR2: GTSNPN, SVGIG (reference sequence). The CDR3 DNA follows: TGTGCCTGGATTGTAGTAGACTACGAGCAGTACTTC. It translates to CAWIVVDYEQYF.

This clonotype was detected a few times. The chain is built from TRBV30 and TRBJ2-7; 11 positions agree with TRBD1. Germline V CDR1 and CDR2: GTSNPN, SVGIG (reference sequence). Germline trimming cut 3 bases from V and 5 bases from J; bases unmatched to any gene: 9. This CDR3 region has 15 residues. CDR3 protein: CAWSTGTGGFNEQYF. DNA of the CDR3: TGTGCCTGGAGCACCGGGACAGGGGGTTTCAACGAGCAGTACTTC.

This clonotype was detected many times. The rearrangement links TRBV19 to TRBJ2-7, with 8 bases fitting TRBD1. The CDR3 has 15 amino acids. With 5 bases clipped from V and 6 bases from J, the junction kept 12 bases outside the gene matches. Germline CDR1 LNHDA, CDR2 SQIVND (reference sequence). In DNA form, the CDR3 reads TGTGCCAGTAGTGCCCGGACAGGGACGACGGGCGAGCAGTACTTC. Translation gives CASSARTGTTGEQYF. The complete variable domain, with remaining parts taken from reference TRBV19 and TRBJ2-7, reads DGGITQSPKYLFRKEGQNVTLSCEQNLNHDAMYWYRQDPGQGLRLIYYSQIVNDFQKGDIAEGYSVSREKKESFPLTVTSAQKNPTAFYLCASSARTGTTGEQYFGPGTRLTVT.